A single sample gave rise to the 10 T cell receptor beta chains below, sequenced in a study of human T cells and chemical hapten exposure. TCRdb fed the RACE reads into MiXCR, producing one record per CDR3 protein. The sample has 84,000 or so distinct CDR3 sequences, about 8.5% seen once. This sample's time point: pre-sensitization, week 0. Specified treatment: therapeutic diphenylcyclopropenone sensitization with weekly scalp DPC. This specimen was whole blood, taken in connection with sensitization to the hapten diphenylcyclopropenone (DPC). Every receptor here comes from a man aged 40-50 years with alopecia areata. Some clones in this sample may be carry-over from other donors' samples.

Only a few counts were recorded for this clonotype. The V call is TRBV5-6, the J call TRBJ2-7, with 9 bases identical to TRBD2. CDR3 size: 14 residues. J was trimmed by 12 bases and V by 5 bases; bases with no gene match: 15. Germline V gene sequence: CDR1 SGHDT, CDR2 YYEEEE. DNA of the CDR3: TGTGCCAGCAGTTGGGGGCGGGAGGGTTTCTCGACGTACGTC. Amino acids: CASSWGREGFSTYV.

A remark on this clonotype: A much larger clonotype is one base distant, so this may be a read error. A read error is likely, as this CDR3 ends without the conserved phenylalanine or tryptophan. This CDR3 reads CSARNTASGANVLTL. The CDR3 DNA is TGCAGTGCTAGAAATACGGCCTCTGGGGCCAACGTCCTGACTCTC. This chain connects TRBV20-1 to TRBJ2-6; no clear D. Looked up from germline, CDR1 is DFQATT and CDR2 is SNEGSKA (reference sequence). The V end lost 2 bases, the J end lost 0 bases, and 8 bases lay between the germline ends. The CDR3 is 15 residues long.

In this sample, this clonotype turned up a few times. The CDR3 loop is CASSTGLTNTGELFF. For the CDR3, the DNA is TGTGCCAGCAGCACGGGACTTACGAACACCGGGGAGCTGTTTTTT. V and J are TRBV9 and TRBJ2-2; weak D call: TRBD2 (6 bases). V was shortened by 4 bases and J by 0 bases, with 10 bases between the two germline ends. Per germline, CDR1 SGDLS and CDR2 YYNGEE. The CDR3 has 15 amino acids.

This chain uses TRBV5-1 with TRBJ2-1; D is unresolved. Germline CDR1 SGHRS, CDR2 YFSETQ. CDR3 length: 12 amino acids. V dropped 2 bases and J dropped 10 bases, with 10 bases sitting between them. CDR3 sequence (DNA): TGCGCCAGCAGCTTACCCGTGGGGGAGCAGTTCTTC. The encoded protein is CASSLPVGEQFF.

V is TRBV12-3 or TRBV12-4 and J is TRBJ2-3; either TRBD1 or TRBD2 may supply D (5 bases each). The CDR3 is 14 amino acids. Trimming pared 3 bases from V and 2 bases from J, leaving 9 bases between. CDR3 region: CASSFGTDTDTQYF. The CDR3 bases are TGTGCCAGCAGTTTTGGGACGGACACAGATACGCAGTATTTT.

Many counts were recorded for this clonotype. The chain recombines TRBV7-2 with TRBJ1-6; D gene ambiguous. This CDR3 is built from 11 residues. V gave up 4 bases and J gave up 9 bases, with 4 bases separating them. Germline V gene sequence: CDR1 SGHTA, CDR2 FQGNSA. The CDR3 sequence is CASSSSSPLHF. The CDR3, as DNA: TGTGCCAGCAGCTCCAGTTCACCCCTCCACTTT.

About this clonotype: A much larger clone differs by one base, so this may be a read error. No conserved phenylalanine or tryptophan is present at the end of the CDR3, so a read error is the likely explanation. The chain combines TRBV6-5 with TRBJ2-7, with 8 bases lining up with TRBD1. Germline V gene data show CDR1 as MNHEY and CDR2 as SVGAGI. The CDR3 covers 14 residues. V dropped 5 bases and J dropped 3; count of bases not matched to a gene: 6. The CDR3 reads CASSPRGTGYEQYL. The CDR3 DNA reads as TGTGCCAGCAGTCCTCGCGGGACAGGCTACGAGCAGTACCTC.

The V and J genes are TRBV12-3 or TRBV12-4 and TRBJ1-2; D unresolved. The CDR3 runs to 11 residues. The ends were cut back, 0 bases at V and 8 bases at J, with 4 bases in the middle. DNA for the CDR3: TGTGCCAGCAGTTTAGCCGGGGGCTACACCTTC. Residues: CASSLAGGYTF.

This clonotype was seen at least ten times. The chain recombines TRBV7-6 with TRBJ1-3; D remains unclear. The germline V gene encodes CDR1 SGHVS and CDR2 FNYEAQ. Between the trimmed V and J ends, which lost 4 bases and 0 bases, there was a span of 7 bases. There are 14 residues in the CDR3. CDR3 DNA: TGTGCCAGCAGCTCGACTAACTCTGGAAACACCATATATTTT. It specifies CASSSTNSGNTIYF.

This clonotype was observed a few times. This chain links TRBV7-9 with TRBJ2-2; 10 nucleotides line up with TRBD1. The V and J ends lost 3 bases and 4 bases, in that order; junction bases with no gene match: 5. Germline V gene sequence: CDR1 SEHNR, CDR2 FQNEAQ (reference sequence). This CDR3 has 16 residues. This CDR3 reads CASSFTGQGRTGELFF. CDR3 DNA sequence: TGTGCCAGCAGCTTCACGGGACAGGGGCGCACCGGGGAGCTGTTTTTT.